The 32 T cell receptor beta chains in this list originate from one sample, sequenced in a study of T cells in Graves' hyperthyroidism and ophthalmopathy. RNA transcripts were the template for amplifying TCR beta CDR3 regions. First-round RT-PCR targeting the TCR CDR3 was performed with the HTBI primer set. Each CDR3 protein gets one entry after TCRdb re-called the multiplex PCR reads with MiXCR. The sample gives about half a million distinct CDR3 sequences, around a fifth of which show up once; around 54% is in the top ten. Sequencing was done on a sample of blood. Every receptor here comes from a woman aged 70-85 years with Graves' ophthalmopathy.

A few counts support this clonotype. The chain recombines TRBV20-1 with TRBJ1-3; D is possibly TRBD1 (5 bases). CDR1 and CDR2 (germline): DFQATT, SNEGSKA (reference sequence). Trimming removed 0 bases from V and 2 bases from J, with 8 bases in between. This CDR3 spans 14 amino acids. CDR3 protein: CSAREGGAGNTIYF. For the CDR3, the DNA is TGCAGTGCTAGAGAGGGGGGTGCTGGAAACACCATATATTTT.

This clonotype was recorded many times. The V gene is TRBV11-2, the J gene TRBJ2-1; D is uncertain. The CDR3 is made up of 15 amino acids. Germline V CDR1 and CDR2: SGHAT, FQNNGV. The V end lost 1 base, the J end lost 7 bases, and 14 bases lay between the germline ends. CDR3 sequence reads: CASSLGVARANEQFF. CDR3 sequence (DNA): TGTGCCAGCAGCTTAGGGGTAGCCCGAGCTAATGAGCAGTTCTTC.

The J gene is TRBJ2-7, the V gene TRBV6-2 or TRBV6-3, with a possible D match to TRBD2 (6 bases). The CDR3 covers 14 residues. Germline lookup yields CDR1 MNHEY and CDR2 SVGEGT. V was pared by 5 bases and J by 3 bases, with 14 bases between. The CDR3, as DNA: TGTGCCAGCAGTGGGCCGGGACTCTTCTACGAGCAGTACTTC. Protein sequence: CASSGPGLFYEQYF.

For this clonotype: A much more abundant neighbour one base away suggests this may be a read error. The chain combines TRBV6-2 or TRBV6-3 with TRBJ2-1; TRBD2 matches at 14 bases. The CDR3 extends over 18 amino acids. Germline V gene data show CDR1 as MNHEY and CDR2 as SVGEGT. The CDR3 DNA is TGTGCCGGCAGTTACCCGGGGACTAGCGGGAGAGGGCGCAATGAGCAGTTCTTC. Its translation is CAGSYPGTSGRGRNEQFF.

This clonotype was observed at least ten times. J is TRBJ2-3 and V is TRBV12-3 or TRBV12-4, with a weak D call TRBD1 (6 bases). The CDR3 spans 15 residues. Between the trimmed V and J ends, which lost 1 base and 1 base, there was a span of 9 bases. The CDR3 nucleotides are TGTGCCAGCAGTTTAGACAGGGTGCGCACAGATACGCAGTATTTT. The encoded protein is CASSLDRVRTDTQYF.

In this sample, this clonotype turned up a few times. V is TRBV2 and J is TRBJ2-1, with 10 positions matching TRBD1. J gave up 7 bases and V 1 base, and 4 bases lay outside the gene matches. The CDR3 runs to 15 residues. Germline values: CDR1 SNHLY, CDR2 FYNNEI. The CDR3 region is CASSEGTGGMNEQFF. The CDR3, as DNA: TGTGCCAGCAGTGAAGGGACAGGGGGGATGAATGAGCAGTTCTTC.

V gene TRBV10-1 combines with J gene TRBJ2-7, with D tentatively TRBD1 (5 bases). Per germline, CDR1 WNHNN and CDR2 SYGVQD (reference sequence). V shed 0 bases and J shed 4 bases, with 10 bases lying between them. The CDR3 loop spans 14 amino acids. CDR3 nucleotide sequence: TGCGCCAGCAGTGAGTCGATAGGGGCATACGAGCAGTACTTC. Its translation: CASSESIGAYEQYF.

V is TRBV28 and J is TRBJ1-2; 7 bases are shared with TRBD1. Trimming took 5 bases from V and 3 from J; bases not matched to a gene: 6. Germline assignment: CDR1 MDHEN and CDR2 SYDVKM. The CDR3 is made up of 14 amino acids. CDR3 sequence reads: CASSLKQGYYGYTF. The CDR3 DNA reads as TGTGCCAGCAGTCTTAAACAGGGGTACTATGGCTACACCTTC.

This chain joins TRBV5-1 and TRBJ2-7; 8 bases match TRBD2. V shed 0 bases, J shed 2 bases, and the junction held 4 bases outside the gene matches. Germline V gives CDR1 SGHRS, CDR2 YFSETQ. The CDR3 runs to 15 residues. CDR3 in amino acids: CASSLAAGVAYEQYF. The CDR3 bases are TGCGCCAGCAGCTTGGCAGCGGGAGTGGCCTACGAGCAGTACTTC.

Only a few counts were recorded for this clonotype. One junction end does not reproduce the germline sequence, and a read error may be involved. J is TRBJ1-3 and V is TRBV6-1; 7 nucleotides agree with TRBD1. The length of the CDR3 is 14 residues. CDR1 MNHNS and CDR2 SASEGT come from the germline V gene. The CDR3 coding sequence is TGTGCCAGCAGAGAAGGACAGGCGCGAAACACCATATATTTT. This gives the protein CASREGQARNTIYF.

This clonotype appeared many times. This sequence joins TRBV12-3 or TRBV12-4 and TRBJ1-1; a weak D match, TRBD1 (5 bases). This CDR3 comprises 13 residues. V gave up 8 bases and J gave up 1 base, with 11 bases separating them. In DNA form, the CDR3 reads TGTGCCAGCGACCGTGGGGCGAACACTGAAGCTTTCTTT. Its protein is CASDRGANTEAFF.

This clonotype occurred a few times. This rearrangement joins TRBV5-1 to TRBJ1-4, with D uncertain. The CDR3 extends over 13 amino acids. V was cut by 0 bases and J by 4 bases, with 4 bases left in between. Germline V gene lookup returns CDR1 SGHRS and CDR2 YFSETQ. The CDR3 reads CASSLDSNEKLFF. CDR3 DNA: TGCGCCAGCAGCTTGGATAGTAATGAAAAACTGTTTTTT.

Ten or more counts support this clonotype. V is TRBV11-2 and J is TRBJ2-4, with D perhaps TRBD1 (6 bases). The V end was cut by 5 bases, the J end by 6 bases, with 14 bases between. CDR1 is SGHAT, CDR2 FQNNGV, per germline. The CDR3 runs 14 residues. The CDR3 loop reads CASSTPRGRNIQYF. The CDR3 region has the DNA TGTGCCAGCAGCACTCCCAGGGGCAGAAACATTCAGTACTTC. Variable domain in full (rest from reference TRBV11-2 and TRBJ2-4): EAGVAQSPRYKIIEKRQSVAFWCNPISGHATLYWYQQILGQGPKLLIQFQNNGVVDDSQLPKDRFSAERLKGVDSTLKIQPAKLEDSAVYLCASSTPRGRNIQYFGAGTRLSVL.

This clonotype has a handful of counts. In DNA form, the CDR3 reads TGCGCCAGCAGCTTGCGGGGGAGGAGCTCCTACAATGAGCAGTTCTTC. Translating it yields CASSLRGRSSYNEQFF. The chain is built from TRBV5-1 and TRBJ2-1, with D perhaps TRBD2 (6 bases). This CDR3 spans 16 amino acids. In germline, CDR1 is SGHRS, CDR2 YFSETQ. Between the trimmed V and J ends, which lost 1 base and 0 bases, there was a span of 11 bases.

The table lists this clonotype with a few counts. The chain employs TRBV20-1 and TRBJ1-2, with no clear D. Germline V gene lookup returns CDR1 DFQATT and CDR2 SNEGSKA (reference sequence). The V and J ends lost 2 bases and 7 bases respectively, with 11 bases between them. This CDR3 is 12 amino acids long. CDR3 in amino acids: CSARHPIGGYTF. CDR3 DNA sequence: TGCAGTGCTAGACACCCGATTGGTGGCTACACCTTC.

V gene TRBV7-2 combines with J gene TRBJ2-7; D is unresolved. V was trimmed by 6 bases and J by 3 bases, leaving 15 bases between them. The CDR3 spans 14 residues. Per germline, CDR1 SGHTA and CDR2 FQGNSA. CDR3 residues: CASSLVTVSYEQYF. CDR3 sequence (DNA): TGTGCCAGCAGTCTTGTTACAGTAAGCTACGAGCAGTACTTC. Full variable domain (remainder filled in from reference TRBV7-2 and TRBJ2-7): GAGVSQSPSNKVTEKGKDVELRCDPISGHTALYWYRQSLGQGLEFLIYFQGNSAPDKSGLPSDRFSAERTGGSVSTLTIQRTQQEDSAVYLCASSLVTVSYEQYFGPGTRLTVT.

This chain joins TRBV6-9 and TRBJ1-6; unclear D gene. V was cut by 3 bases and J by 7 bases, with 13 bases left in between. Germline CDR1 is MNHGY and CDR2 is SVAAGI. This CDR3 is built from 15 residues. The CDR3 sequence: CASSYESQANSPLHF. CDR3 bases: TGTGCCAGCAGTTACGAGAGCCAGGCAAATTCACCCCTCCACTTT.

This clonotype has only one observation. The rearrangement joins TRBV6-1 to TRBJ2-2; tentative D call: TRBD1 (6 bases). V lost 5 bases and J 2 bases, leaving 15 bases between the germline ends. This CDR3 region has 16 residues. Germline V gene sequence: CDR1 MNHNS, CDR2 SASEGT. The CDR3 nucleotides read TGTGCCAGCAGTCCCTGGACAGCAACCAACACCGGGGAGCTGTTTTTT. Residues: CASSPWTATNTGELFF.

This clonotype was observed many times. The chain recombines TRBV7-2 with TRBJ2-2, with D perhaps matching TRBD1 or TRBD2 (6 bases each). V was clipped by 4 bases and J by 6 bases, with 18 bases between them. The CDR3 totals 16 residues. From germline, CDR1 is SGHTA and CDR2 FQGNSA. Written as DNA, the CDR3 is TGTGCCAGCAGCTCCGGGGGCTGGGGGGAAGCCGGGGAGCTGTTTTTT. It is translated as CASSSGGWGEAGELFF.

This chain uses TRBV7-2 with TRBJ1-5; TRBD1 is a possible D gene (5 bases). Trimming left V 4 bases short and J 0 bases short, with 10 bases between. Germline CDR1 reads SGHTA; CDR2 reads FQGNSA. This CDR3 comprises 15 residues. CDR3 in amino acids: CASSSLGGSNQPQHF. The CDR3 DNA follows: TGTGCCAGCAGCTCCCTTGGGGGTAGCAATCAGCCCCAGCATTTT.

This clonotype was detected ten times or more. The V and J genes are TRBV28 and TRBJ2-7; no reliable D call. The germline CDR1 and CDR2 sequences are MDHEN and SYDVKM. CDR3 size: 12 residues. V lost 6 bases to trimming and J lost 7 bases, with 13 bases between them. The DNA for the CDR3 is TGTGCCAGCAGCCGATACCAGTGGGAGCAGTACTTC. This sequence encodes CASSRYQWEQYF.

This chain uses TRBV2 with TRBJ1-6; possible D gene TRBD1, 6 bases. Trimming stripped 8 bases from V and 1 base from J, with 15 bases between. Germline V gene lookup returns CDR1 SNHLY and CDR2 FYNNEI. There are 16 residues in the CDR3. The CDR3 DNA reads TGTGCCAGCTTTACAGGGATAGCTTCCTATAATTCACCCCTCCACTTT. Translating gives CASFTGIASYNSPLHF.

The chain employs TRBV10-3 and TRBJ1-1; D call uncertain. Germline loops: CDR1 ENHRY, CDR2 SYGVKD. Trimming took 3 bases from V and 0 from J, leaving 5 bases between them. The CDR3 length is 13 residues. The CDR3 region has the DNA TGTGCCATCAGTGAAATAATGAACACTGAAGCTTTCTTT. It is translated as CAISEIMNTEAFF.

This chain joins TRBV30 and TRBJ2-7; the match to TRBD2 covers 7 bases. There are 15 residues in the CDR3. J lost 5 bases, V lost 2 bases, and 12 bases had no gene match. CDR1 and CDR2 (germline): GTSNPN, SVGIG (reference sequence). Here the CDR3 DNA reads TGTGCCTGGAGTTTGAGGAGGACTAGGGGCCACGAGCAGTACTTC. Translated, it gives CAWSLRRTRGHEQYF. Full variable domain (missing parts from reference TRBV30 and TRBJ2-7): SQTIHQWPATLVQPVGSPLSLECTVEGTSNPNLYWYRQAAGRGLQLLFYSVGIGQISSEVPQNLSASRPQDRQFILSSKKLLLSDSGFYLCAWSLRRTRGHEQYFGPGTRLTVT.

This clonotype was counted at least ten times. V gene TRBV28 combines with J gene TRBJ2-7; 9 bases fit TRBD1. The CDR3 contains 13 residues. CDR1 MDHEN and CDR2 SYDVKM come from the germline V gene. Losses at the gene ends were 6 bases for V and 1 base for J; bases not matched to a gene: 1. The CDR3 DNA is TGTGCCAGCAGGACAGGGGGGTCCTACGAGCAGTACTTC. Encoded protein: CASRTGGSYEQYF.

Of note for this clonotype: One junction end does not reproduce the germline sequence, and a read error may be involved. V is TRBV12-3 or TRBV12-4 and J is TRBJ1-1; D may be TRBD1 (5 bases). This CDR3 has 15 amino acids. The CDR3 sequence is CASNLSGTGNTEAFF. In DNA form, the CDR3 reads TGTGCCAGCAATTTATCAGGGACCGGGAACACTGAAGCTTTCTTT.

This clonotype came up a few times. V is TRBV6-1 and J is TRBJ2-1; 10 bases align to TRBD1. Trimming took 5 bases from V and 3 from J; bases not matched to a gene: 4. Germline CDR1 MNHNS, CDR2 SASEGT. The CDR3 extends over 15 amino acids. The CDR3 here is CASSPRDRGYNEQFF. As DNA, the CDR3 is TGTGCCAGCAGTCCCCGGGACAGGGGCTACAATGAGCAGTTCTTC.

The sample holds a few counts of this clonotype. The genes are TRBV6-1 and TRBJ2-5; 11 nucleotides align to TRBD2. CDR3 size: 16 residues. The V segment lost 6 bases and the J segment 5 bases; nucleotides outside the gene matches: 11. Looked up from germline, CDR1 is MNHNS and CDR2 is SASEGT. Here the CDR3 DNA reads TGTGCCAGCAGCTTGACCGGGACTAGCGGTGGGGAGACCCAGTACTTC. Its translation is CASSLTGTSGGETQYF.

This clonotype was found a few times. This chain joins TRBV13 and TRBJ2-3, with TRBD2 matching 8 bases. The CDR3 is 16 amino acids. J lost 6 bases, V lost 4 bases, and 12 bases had no gene match. CDR1 PRHDT and CDR2 FYEKMQ come from the germline V gene (reference sequence). The CDR3 spells CASSSGSSGFPDTQYF. For the CDR3, the DNA is TGTGCCAGCAGCTCTGGGTCTAGCGGGTTCCCCGATACGCAGTATTTT.

Only one count was recorded for this clonotype. V and J are TRBV7-9 and TRBJ2-5, with TRBD1 identical over 9 bases. Germline lookup yields CDR1 SEHNR and CDR2 FQNEAQ (reference sequence). The CDR3 loop spans 15 amino acids. After removal of 4 bases from V and 5 bases from J, the junction contained 8 bases not matched to a gene. Here the CDR3 reads CASSSQQGAGETQYF. Here the CDR3 DNA reads TGTGCCAGCAGCTCTCAACAGGGGGCGGGGGAGACCCAGTACTTC.

This clonotype has ten or more counts. This chain uses TRBV19 with TRBJ1-1; weak D call: TRBD1 (6 bases). V lost 3 bases to trimming and J lost 1 base, with 12 bases between them. Germline CDR1 and CDR2: LNHDA and SQIVND (reference sequence). The CDR3 is made up of 15 amino acids. The DNA for the CDR3 is TGTGCCAGTAGTATTAGGACAGCGACGAACACTGAAGCTTTCTTT. This sequence encodes CASSIRTATNTEAFF. Together with reference TRBV19 and TRBJ1-1, the CDR3 gives the full variable domain: DGGITQSPKYLFRKEGQNVTLSCEQNLNHDAMYWYRQDPGQGLRLIYYSQIVNDFQKGDIAEGYSVSREKKESFPLTVTSAQKNPTAFYLCASSIRTATNTEAFFGQGTRLTVV.

V usage is TRBV5-1 and J usage is TRBJ2-1; D is undetermined. This CDR3 has 13 amino acids. Germline loops: CDR1 SGHRS, CDR2 YFSETQ. V was cut by 0 bases and J by 8 bases, with 9 bases left in between. The CDR3 region has the DNA TGCGCCAGCAGCTTGGCCATAGACGATGAGCAGTTCTTC. It encodes CASSLAIDDEQFF.